This T cell receptor beta chain was recovered during a study of blood T cell repertoires in COVID-19. Study overall: Both acute and convalescent COVID-19 samples were obtained from the United States, Italy and Spain. The cDNA or gDNA used as material had been derived from T cells, B-cell-depleted T cells, or PBMCs.

The authors' processing: Nucleated cell number was recorded as an estimate derived from reference gene primer amplification. Sequencing was performed with immunoSEQ multiplex PCR; in TCRdb, only in-frame clones are kept and a portion is missing. V and J calls and clone size are as listed in that table; D and trimming were resolved from the DNA. This sample has some 90,000 clones; about 70% occur once, and the top ten carry around 25%. The receptor was derived from an older woman in a cohort sampled during active or convalescent COVID-19. Sequences were obtained from peripheral blood.

This CDR3 reads CASSNQGAASYEQYF. DNA of the CDR3: TGTGCCAGCAGCAACCAGGGTGCCGCCTCCTACGAGCAGTACTTC. The J gene is TRBJ2-7, the V gene TRBV5-5; a possible D gene is TRBD1 (5 bases). This CDR3 is 15 amino acids long. From germline, CDR1 is SGHKS and CDR2 YYEKEE (reference sequence). Trimming left V 4 bases short and J 0 bases short, with 14 bases between.